This T cell receptor (beta chain) was obtained from a study of beta chain features in type 1 diabetes. Study conclusions and caveats: The study found moderately but significantly shorter TCRB CDR3s in all four CD4+ subsets of Type 1 diabetes patients.

This clone was seen a handful of times. Its specificity is not known. Sequencing targeted expressed TCRB transcripts, as all isolated RNA had been reverse transcribed. Some 4 million reads were obtained on average from naive, central memory and regulatory T cell samples. Using immunoSEQ multiplex PCR, the repertoire was profiled, and TCRdb retains in-frame clones only, with some absent. The sample has some 300,000 clones; about 7.8% are singletons. Using CD45RO/CCR7/CD25/CD127/CD95/CD27, CD4+ naive, central memory, regulatory and stem cell-like memory cells were sorted. Sort purity for all populations was recorded as exceeding 98%. Germline V gene data show CDR1 as SNHLY and CDR2 as FYNNEI. The CDR3 loop spans 12 amino acids. V was clipped by 2 bases and J by 3 bases, with 3 bases between them.

Sequenced: central memory CD4+ T cells from blood. V gene TRBV2 combines with J gene TRBJ2-3; D is unclear. The clonotype comes from a woman under 30 in good health. The CDR3 sequence: CASSESTDTQYF. The CDR3 nucleotides read TGTGCCAGCAGTGAATCGACAGATACGCAGTATTTT.